Presented here are 28 T cell receptor beta chains from one specimen sequenced in a study of T cells in localized non-small cell lung cancer. The method was immunoSEQ multiplex PCR; TCRdb's version includes in-frame clones alone and lacks a portion of them. The repertoire holds some 53,000 clones, with 75% to 90% as singletons. The input for sequencing was peripheral blood, taken before any cancer treatment. Every receptor here comes from a male donor older than 55 with stage III squamous cell lung carcinoma.

The rearrangement links TRBV5-4 to TRBJ2-3, with TRBD1 as a possible D gene (6 bases). V lost 0 bases, J lost 6 bases, and 8 bases lay in between. This CDR3 comprises 13 residues. Germline V gene sequence: CDR1 SGHNT, CDR2 YYREEE (reference sequence). The CDR3 DNA follows: TGTGCCAGCAGCTTGGCTAGGGGGGATACGCAGTATTTT. Translation gives CASSLARGDTQYF.

This clone was seen a few times. This chain connects TRBV27 to TRBJ1-1; tentatively, D is TRBD1 (5 bases). The CDR3 length is 14 residues. Germline loops: CDR1 MNHEY, CDR2 SMNVEV (reference sequence). V lost 7 bases, J lost 2 bases, and 14 bases lay in between. This chain's CDR3 is CASMGVSLNTEAFF. The CDR3 nucleotides read TGTGCCAGCATGGGGGTCAGCCTTAACACTGAAGCTTTCTTT.

V and J are TRBV28 and TRBJ1-2; D remains unclear. Trimming pared 11 bases from V and 8 bases from J, leaving 15 bases between. The CDR3 covers 11 residues. CDR1 is MDHEN, CDR2 SYDVKM, per germline. The CDR3 loop reads CAVGSSRGYTF. As DNA, the CDR3 is TGTGCCGTGGGGTCATCTAGGGGCTACACCTTC.

This clone was counted only a few times. In DNA, the CDR3 is TGTGCCAGCAGCAAAGTTTTGGAGGGTTCAGGCACAGATACGCAGTATTTT. Its protein is CASSKVLEGSGTDTQYF. The chain has TRBV21-1 and TRBJ2-3; TRBD2, the table's D call, lacks a check against the DNA. TRBV21-1 is classified as a pseudogene. The CDR3 length is 17 residues.

The chain links TRBV5-1 to TRBJ1-1; D gene unclear. The CDR3 sequence is 15 residues long. V was trimmed by 4 bases and J by 1 base, leaving 14 bases between them. Germline values: CDR1 SGHRS, CDR2 YFSETQ. CDR3 region: CASSPEPARNTEAFF. The CDR3 DNA is TGCGCCAGCAGCCCCGAACCCGCGCGGAACACTGAAGCTTTCTTT.

The chain carries TRBV30 and TRBJ2-7; 8 bases match TRBD1. Germline lookup yields CDR1 GTSNPN and CDR2 SVGIG (reference sequence). V trimming: 0 bases; J trimming: 3 bases; junction bases outside the gene matches: 16. This CDR3 has 18 residues. CDR3 nucleotides: TGTGCCTGGAGTGTACAACAGGGGGTCGGCCATCCCCTCTACGAGCAGTACTTC. This encodes CAWSVQQGVGHPLYEQYF.

The V call is TRBV25-1, the J call TRBJ1-4; a weak D match, TRBD1 (6 bases). Per the germline V gene, CDR1 is MGHDK and CDR2 is SYGVNS. This CDR3 has 13 amino acids. Trimming removed 0 bases at V and 7 bases at J, with 6 bases between. CDR3: CASSEYRGEKLFF. CDR3 DNA: TGTGCCAGCAGTGAATACAGGGGTGAAAAACTGTTTTTT.

The chain employs TRBV19 and TRBJ1-1; a weak D match, TRBD1 (6 bases). The V and J ends lost 1 base and 6 bases respectively, with 9 bases between them. CDR3 length: 13 amino acids. Germline V lookup: CDR1 LNHDA, CDR2 SQIVND (reference sequence). The chain's CDR3 is CASSIGGRPEAFF. CDR3 coding DNA: TGTGCCAGTAGTATAGGGGGGCGACCTGAAGCTTTCTTT.

A few counts support this clone. V usage is TRBV9 and J usage is TRBJ2-3; 11 nucleotides align to TRBD2. There are 16 residues in the CDR3. Trimming took 0 bases from V and 8 from J; bases not matched to a gene: 8. Per the germline V gene, CDR1 is SGDLS and CDR2 is YYNGEE. The CDR3 region has the DNA TGTGCCAGCAGCGTAGCCCTAGCGGGGGGTTCGGGTACGCAGTATTTT. This translates into CASSVALAGGSGTQYF.

The J gene is TRBJ2-1, the V gene TRBV30; D is perhaps TRBD1 (6 bases). The ends were cut back, 2 bases at V and 0 bases at J, with 20 bases in the middle. The germline CDR1 and CDR2 sequences are GTSNPN and SVGIG (reference sequence). There are 18 residues in the CDR3. In nucleotides, the CDR3 is TGTGCCTGGAGTCCAACTCCGGGACACTATTTCTCCTACAATGAGCAGTTCTTC. It specifies CAWSPTPGHYFSYNEQFF.

V is TRBV5-5 and J is TRBJ1-1, with D unresolved. V was pared by 5 bases and J by 7 bases, with 18 bases between. CDR3 length: 14 residues. Germline V lookup: CDR1 SGHKS, CDR2 YYEKEE (reference sequence). DNA of the CDR3: TGTGCCAGCAGTCTCACCCCGGGAAAAGTTGAAGCTTTCTTT. As protein: CASSLTPGKVEAFF.

J is TRBJ1-2 and V is TRBV30, with D maybe TRBD1 (6 bases). The germline V gene has CDR1 GTSNPN and CDR2 SVGIG (reference sequence). The CDR3 runs 15 residues. Between the trimmed V and J ends, which lost 0 bases and 4 bases, there was a span of 15 bases. CDR3 bases: TGTGCCTGGAGTGTAGCGGCAGGGGCTAGCTATGGCTACACCTTC. This codes for CAWSVAAGASYGYTF.

The chain is built from TRBV9 and TRBJ2-1, with TRBD1 matching 7 bases. Germline-derived CDR1 and CDR2 are SGDLS and YYNGEE. Trimming took 3 bases from V and 5 from J; bases not matched to a gene: 8. The CDR3 is 15 amino acids. The CDR3 loop is CASSAHTGVDNEQFF. The CDR3 DNA sequence: TGTGCCAGCAGCGCTCATACAGGGGTGGACAATGAGCAGTTCTTC.

This sequence joins TRBV25-1 and TRBJ1-1, with 8 bases fitting TRBD1. Germline CDR1 reads MGHDK; CDR2 reads SYGVNS. This CDR3 is 15 amino acids long. With 5 bases clipped from V and 5 bases from J, the junction kept 10 bases outside the gene matches. The CDR3 sequence: CASSPVRGRGTEAFF. The CDR3 DNA reads as TGTGCCAGCAGTCCAGTCAGGGGGCGAGGGACTGAAGCTTTCTTT.

The gene calls are TRBV6-5 and TRBJ1-5, with no clear D. CDR3 length: 14 amino acids. Between the trimmed V and J ends, which lost 6 bases and 11 bases, there was a span of 20 bases. CDR1 MNHEY and CDR2 SVGAGI come from the germline V gene. The CDR3 nucleotides are TGTGCCAGCAGGTCCGGGCCGGTGGCCCAAGCCCAGCATTTT. Residues: CASRSGPVAQAQHF.

V and J are TRBV7-8 and TRBJ1-3; D remains ambiguous. Looked up from germline, CDR1 is SGHVS and CDR2 is FQNEAQ. There are 13 residues in the CDR3. V was clipped by 4 bases and J by 0 bases, with 4 bases between them. This CDR3 is CASSSYSGNTIYF. CDR3 coding DNA: TGTGCCAGCAGCTCCTACTCTGGAAACACCATATATTTT.

This clone was recorded only once. The chain joins TRBV10-3 to TRBJ2-7, with TRBD2 matching over 12 bases. CDR1 and CDR2 from the germline V gene are ENHRY and SYGVKD. Losses at the gene ends were 0 bases for V and 1 base for J; bases not matched to a gene: 19. The CDR3 consists of 22 residues. The CDR3 region is CAISESAPSGGANKRSSYEQYF. DNA for the CDR3: TGTGCCATCAGTGAGTCGGCCCCTAGCGGGGGGGCGAATAAGAGGTCGTCCTACGAGCAGTACTTC.

The chain is built from TRBV18 and TRBJ1-1, with 8 bases aligning to TRBD1. The CDR3 covers 15 residues. V shed 8 bases, J shed 1 base, and the junction held 9 bases outside the gene matches. CDR1 KGHSH and CDR2 LQKENI come from the germline V gene. The CDR3, as DNA: TGTGCCAGCACGCCCCAGGGGGCCGCGAACACTGAAGCTTTCTTT. This codes for CASTPQGAANTEAFF.

The chain combines TRBV6-1 with TRBJ1-4; a weak D match, TRBD1 (6 bases). Trimming shortened V by 6 bases and J by 4 bases, and 15 bases separated the two germline ends. The CDR3 loop spans 15 amino acids. Germline lookup yields CDR1 MNHNS and CDR2 SASEGT. This CDR3 is CASRNTRQVNEKLFF. The CDR3 nucleotides are TGTGCCAGCAGAAATACTCGACAGGTTAATGAAAAACTGTTTTTT.

This clone has a single count. The junction differs from germline at one of its ends, possibly a read error. The chain recombines TRBV9 with TRBJ1-2, with no clear D. CDR3 size: 16 residues. Germline CDR1 and CDR2: SGDLS and YYNGEE. The DNA for the CDR3 is TGTGCCAGCAGCGTCAGGCCGGGCCTATCTAAGTATGGCTACACCTTC. As protein: CASSVRPGLSKYGYTF.

The gene calls are TRBV7-9 and TRBJ2-1, with 8 nucleotides matching TRBD2. The CDR3 consists of 15 residues. CDR1 SEHNR and CDR2 FQNEAQ come from the germline V gene (reference sequence). V lost 3 bases and J lost 4; bases outside the gene matches: 5. The CDR3, as DNA: TGTGCCAGCAGCTTGGAAGTAGCGGGGTACAATGAGCAGTTCTTC. Its protein is CASSLEVAGYNEQFF.

This clone has only one observation. J is TRBJ1-5 and V is TRBV11-2; D gene unclear. The CDR3 is 14 amino acids. Trimming pared 0 bases from V and 6 bases from J, leaving 9 bases between. Germline CDR1 reads SGHAT; CDR2 reads FQNNGV. In nucleotides, the CDR3 is TGTGCCAGCAGCTTAGACAGGATTTCTCAGCCCCAGCATTTT. The encoded protein is CASSLDRISQPQHF.

CDR3 residues: CASRSSWQVSLQPQHF. The CDR3 DNA reads as TGTGCCAGCAGATCAAGCTGGCAGGTTAGTTTGCAGCCCCAGCATTTT. The chain employs TRBV27 and TRBJ1-5; D gene unclear. With 6 bases removed from V and 7 bases from J, the gap between germline ends came to 22 bases. CDR3 length: 16 amino acids. The germline gives CDR1 MNHEY, CDR2 SMNVEV (reference sequence).

The chain recombines TRBV5-4 with TRBJ2-1; D may correspond to TRBD1 or TRBD2 (5 bases each). CDR3 length equals 12 residues. V was shortened by 5 bases and J by 12 bases, with 15 bases between the two germline ends. Germline V gene data show CDR1 as SGHNT and CDR2 as YYREEE (reference sequence). The CDR3 protein is CASSWDVTGQFF. The CDR3 DNA is TGTGCCAGCAGTTGGGACGTAACGGGGCAGTTCTTC. Based on the CDR3 plus reference TRBV5-4 and TRBJ2-1, the full variable domain is ETGVTQSPTHLIKTRGQQVTLRCSSQSGHNTVSWYQQALGQGPQFIFQYYREEENGRGNFPPRFSGLQFPNYSSELNVNALELDDSALYLCASSWDVTGQFFGPGTRLTVL.

In regard to this clone: Its ends do not fully match the called genes, so a read error is possible. J is TRBJ2-7 and V is TRBV7-8; D is possibly TRBD2 (7 bases). CDR3 length: 13 amino acids. Germline V CDR1 and CDR2: SGHVS, FQNEAQ. CDR3 sequence: CASSFHRGGRGHF. The CDR3 DNA follows: TGTGCCAGCAGCTTCCATAGAGGCGGGCGGGGGCACTTC.

This rearrangement joins TRBV4-3 to TRBJ1-5, with D unclear. The ends were cut back, 0 bases at V and 7 bases at J, with 13 bases in the middle. The CDR3 is 15 residues long. In germline, CDR1 is LGHNA, CDR2 YSLEER. The chain's CDR3 is CASSQDWRSGQPQHF. The DNA for the CDR3 is TGCGCCAGCAGCCAAGACTGGCGCAGTGGACAGCCCCAGCATTTT.

V and J are TRBV2 and TRBJ2-5; TRBD2 is a possible D gene (5 bases). The germline gives CDR1 SNHLY, CDR2 FYNNEI. The CDR3 contains 15 residues. The germline V and J ends were trimmed by 0 bases and 5 bases, with 13 bases remaining between them. CDR3 loop: CASSEATGLAETQYF. The CDR3 DNA is TGTGCCAGCAGTGAAGCTACTGGACTGGCGGAGACCCAGTACTTC.

The V and J genes are TRBV2 and TRBJ2-5; 15 bases align to TRBD2. Germline CDR1 SNHLY, CDR2 FYNNEI. This CDR3 is built from 16 residues. The junction had 5 bases not matched to a gene; V was cut back by 6 bases and J by 3 bases. The DNA of the CDR3 is TGTGCCAGCAGGACAGGACTAGCGGGAGGGAAAGAGACCCAGTACTTC. Amino acids: CASRTGLAGGKETQYF.